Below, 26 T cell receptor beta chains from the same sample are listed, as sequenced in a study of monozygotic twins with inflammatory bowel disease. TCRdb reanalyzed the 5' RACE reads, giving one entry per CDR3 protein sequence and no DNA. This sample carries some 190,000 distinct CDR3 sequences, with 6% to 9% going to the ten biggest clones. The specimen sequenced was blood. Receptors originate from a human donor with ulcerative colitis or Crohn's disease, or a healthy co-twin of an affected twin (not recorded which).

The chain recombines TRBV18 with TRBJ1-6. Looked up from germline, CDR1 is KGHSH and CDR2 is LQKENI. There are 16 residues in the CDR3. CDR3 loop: CASSPGLAGSQSPLHF.

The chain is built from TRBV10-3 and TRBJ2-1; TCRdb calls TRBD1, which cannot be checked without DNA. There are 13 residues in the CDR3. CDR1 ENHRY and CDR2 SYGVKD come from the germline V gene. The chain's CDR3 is CAIRGGGFDEQFF.

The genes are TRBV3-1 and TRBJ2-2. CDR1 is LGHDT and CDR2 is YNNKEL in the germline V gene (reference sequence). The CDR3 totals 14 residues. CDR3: CASSQGSIIGELFF.

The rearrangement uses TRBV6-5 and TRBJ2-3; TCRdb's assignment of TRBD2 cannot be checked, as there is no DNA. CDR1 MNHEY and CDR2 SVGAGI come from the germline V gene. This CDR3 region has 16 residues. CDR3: CASSSVGGRATDTQYF.

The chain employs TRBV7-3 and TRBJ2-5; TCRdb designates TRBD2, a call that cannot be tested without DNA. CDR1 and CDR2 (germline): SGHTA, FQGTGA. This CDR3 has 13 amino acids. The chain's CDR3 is CASSLSTGETQYF. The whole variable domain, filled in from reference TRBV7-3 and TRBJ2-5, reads GAGVSQTPSNKVTEKGKYVELRCDPISGHTALYWYRQSLGQGPEFLIYFQGTGAADDSGLPNDRFFAVRPEGSVSTLKIQRTERGDSAVYLCASSLSTGETQYFGPGTRLLVL.

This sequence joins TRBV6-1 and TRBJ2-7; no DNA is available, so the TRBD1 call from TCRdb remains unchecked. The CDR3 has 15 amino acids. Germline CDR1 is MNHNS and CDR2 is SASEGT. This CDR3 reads CASRPWGGSRDEQYF.

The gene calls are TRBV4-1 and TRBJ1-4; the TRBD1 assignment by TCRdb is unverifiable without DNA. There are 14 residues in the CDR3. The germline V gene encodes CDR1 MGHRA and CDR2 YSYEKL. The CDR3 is CASSQAQGGEKLFF.

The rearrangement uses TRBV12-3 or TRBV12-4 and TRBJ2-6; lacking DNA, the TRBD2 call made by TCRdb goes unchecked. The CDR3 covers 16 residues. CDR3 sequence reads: CASSPSQDRGANVLTF.

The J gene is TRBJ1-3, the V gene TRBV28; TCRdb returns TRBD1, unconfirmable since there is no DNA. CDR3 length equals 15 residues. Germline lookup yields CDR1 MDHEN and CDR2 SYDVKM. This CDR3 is CASSLGGASGNTIYF.

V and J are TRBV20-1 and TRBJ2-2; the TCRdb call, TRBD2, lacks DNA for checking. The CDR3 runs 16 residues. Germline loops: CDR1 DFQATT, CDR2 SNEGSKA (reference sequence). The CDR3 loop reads CSAFLGGRSNTGELFF.

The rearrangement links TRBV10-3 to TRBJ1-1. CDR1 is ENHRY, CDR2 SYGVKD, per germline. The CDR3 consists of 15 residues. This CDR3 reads CAISESHRLNTEAFF.

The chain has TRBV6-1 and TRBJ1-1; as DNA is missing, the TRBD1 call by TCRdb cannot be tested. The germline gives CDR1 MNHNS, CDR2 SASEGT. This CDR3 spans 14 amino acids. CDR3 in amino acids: CASSEADRGGQAFF.

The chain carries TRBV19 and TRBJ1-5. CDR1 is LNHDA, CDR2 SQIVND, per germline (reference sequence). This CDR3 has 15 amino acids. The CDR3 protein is CATTRTSGDNQPQHF.

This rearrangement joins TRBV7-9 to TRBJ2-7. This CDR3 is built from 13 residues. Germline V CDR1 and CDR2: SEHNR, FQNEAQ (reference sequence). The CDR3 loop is CASSLGLGYEQYF.

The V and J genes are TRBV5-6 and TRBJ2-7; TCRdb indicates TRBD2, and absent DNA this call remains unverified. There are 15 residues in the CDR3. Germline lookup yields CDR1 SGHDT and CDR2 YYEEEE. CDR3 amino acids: CASSPTSGGRYEQYF.

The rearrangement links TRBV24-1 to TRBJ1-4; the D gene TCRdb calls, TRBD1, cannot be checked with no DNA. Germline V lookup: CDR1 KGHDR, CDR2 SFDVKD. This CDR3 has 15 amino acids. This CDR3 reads CATSDSRGGDEKLFF.

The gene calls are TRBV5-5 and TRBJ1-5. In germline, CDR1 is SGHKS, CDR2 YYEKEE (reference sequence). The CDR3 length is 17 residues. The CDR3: CASSLGAGLSGNQPQHF.

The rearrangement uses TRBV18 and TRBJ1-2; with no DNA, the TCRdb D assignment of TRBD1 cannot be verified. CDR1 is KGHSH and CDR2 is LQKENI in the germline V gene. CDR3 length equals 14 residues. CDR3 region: CASSSRDRTYGYTF.

CDR3 in amino acids: CASGETGLADTQYF. The rearrangement uses TRBV6-6 and TRBJ2-3; TCRdb returns TRBD1, unconfirmable since there is no DNA. CDR3 size: 14 residues. Germline-derived CDR1 and CDR2 are MNHNY and SVGAGI (reference sequence).

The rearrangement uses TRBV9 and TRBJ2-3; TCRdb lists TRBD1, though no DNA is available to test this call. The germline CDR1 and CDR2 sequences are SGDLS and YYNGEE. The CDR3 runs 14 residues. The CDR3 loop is CASSPRQATDTQYF.

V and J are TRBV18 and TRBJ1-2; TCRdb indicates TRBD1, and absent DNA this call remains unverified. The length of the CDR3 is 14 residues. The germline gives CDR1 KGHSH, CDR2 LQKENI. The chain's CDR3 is CASSPSQGNYGYTF.

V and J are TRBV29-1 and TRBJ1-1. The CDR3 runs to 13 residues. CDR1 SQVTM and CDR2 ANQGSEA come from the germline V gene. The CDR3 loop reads CSVVLWENTEAFF.

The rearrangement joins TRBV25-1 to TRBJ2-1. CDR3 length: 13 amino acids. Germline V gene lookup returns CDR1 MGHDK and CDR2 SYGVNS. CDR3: CASSDPGYNEQFF.

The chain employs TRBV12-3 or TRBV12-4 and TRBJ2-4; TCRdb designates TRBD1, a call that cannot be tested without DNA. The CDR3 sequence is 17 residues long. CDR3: CASTFPFRGSRENIQYF.

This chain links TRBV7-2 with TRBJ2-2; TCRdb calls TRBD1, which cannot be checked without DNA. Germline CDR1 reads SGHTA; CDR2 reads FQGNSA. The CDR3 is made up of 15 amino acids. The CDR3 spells CASSPMGNGIGELFF. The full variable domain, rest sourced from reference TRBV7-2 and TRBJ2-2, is GAGVSQSPSNKVTEKGKDVELRCDPISGHTALYWYRQSLGQGLEFLIYFQGNSAPDKSGLPSDRFSAERTGGSVSTLTIQRTQQEDSAVYLCASSPMGNGIGELFFGEGSRLTVL.

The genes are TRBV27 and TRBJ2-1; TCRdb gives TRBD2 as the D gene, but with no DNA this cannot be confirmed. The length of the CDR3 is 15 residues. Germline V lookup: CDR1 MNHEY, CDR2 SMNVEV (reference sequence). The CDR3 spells CASSLFSGTYNEQFF.